This T cell receptor beta chain was profiled in a study of blood T cell repertoires in COVID-19. Study background: Sources were T cells, B-cell-depleted T cells, or PBMCs; the material itself was cDNA or gDNA.

The V and J ends lost 7 bases and 0 bases respectively, with 6 bases between them. This CDR3 region has 12 residues. The V gene's germline CDR1 is SGHTA and CDR2 FQGNSA. Assay used: immunoSEQ multiplex PCR; TCRdb lists only in-frame clones, some missing. In the table there are 330,000 or so clones, 87% of which are singletons. The sample consisted of peripheral blood. The chain couples TRBV7-2 to TRBJ1-2; D gene ambiguous. This receptor was taken from a man under 40 with COVID-19, enrolled during active disease. The DNA of the CDR3 is TGTGCCAGCACCCCCACTAACTATGGCTACACCTTC. It specifies CASTPTNYGYTF.